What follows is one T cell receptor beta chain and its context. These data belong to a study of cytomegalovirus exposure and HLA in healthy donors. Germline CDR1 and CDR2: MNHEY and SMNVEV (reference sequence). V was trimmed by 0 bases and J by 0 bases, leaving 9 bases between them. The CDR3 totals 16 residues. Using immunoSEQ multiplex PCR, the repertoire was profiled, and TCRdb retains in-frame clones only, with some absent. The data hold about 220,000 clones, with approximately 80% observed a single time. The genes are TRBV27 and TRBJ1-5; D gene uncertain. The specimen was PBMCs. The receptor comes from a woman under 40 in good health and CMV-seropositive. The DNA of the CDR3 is TGTGCCAGCAGTTTATCGAGCAGTTATAGCAATCAGCCCCAGCATTTT. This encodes CASSLSSSYSNQPQHF.